This T cell receptor beta chain derives from a study of control samples from healthy donors and cancer patients. Produced via immunoSEQ multiplex PCR; TCRdb's table is partial and in-frame only. The repertoire includes roughly 98,000 clones, 93% of them detected once, and roughly 8% sits in the top ten. V lost 3 bases to trimming and J lost 8 bases, with 26 bases between them. The germline CDR1 and CDR2 sequences are KGHSH and LQKENI. The CDR3 is 18 amino acids. The chain employs TRBV18 and TRBJ2-1; TRBD2 might be the D (6 bases). This receptor was obtained from a man younger than 30 in good health. The specimen was blood. The CDR3 is CASSPRIGGAGSRHEQFF. CDR3 nucleotides: TGTGCCAGCTCACCTCGAATTGGAGGGGCAGGGTCGAGACATGAGCAGTTCTTC.